Listed below are T cell receptor beta chains from one sample, sequenced in a study of a mutant IDH1 vaccine in newly diagnosed glioma. The antigens of these receptors remain unknown. TCRdb keeps only in-frame clones here, not all; method: immunoSEQ multiplex PCR. The data contain 30,000 to 40,000 clones, around 90% of them singletons. Sequencing used PBMCs, obtained from a glioma patient whose treatment included an IDH1 peptide vaccine. Receptors were obtained from a woman aged 40-49 years with glioma. Each CDR3 is given with its conserved first and last residue. The D gene is left open where the match is weak. Only some rows state a clone size, as once, few, many or a class for expanded clones.

clone size	D gene	J gene	V gene	CDR3 protein	CDR3 DNA
few	TRBD1	TRBJ2-7	TRBV7-8	CASSSRTGAVYEQYF	TGTGCCAGCAGCTCCCGGACAGGGGCCGTATACGAGCAGTACTTC
once	-	TRBJ1-3	TRBV19	CASSPLTAITSGNTIYF	TGTGCCAGTAGTCCCCTGACAGCCATAACCTCTGGAAACACCATATATTTT
-	-	TRBJ1-1	TRBV13	CASSFTGNWNTEAFF	TGTGCCAGCAGCTTCACAGGGAATTGGAACACTGAAGCTTTCTTT
-	-	TRBJ2-3	TRBV6-1	CASSADTQYF	TGTGCCAGCAGTGCAGATACGCAGTATTTT
once	-	TRBJ2-6	TRBV10-3	CAISGAAGANVLTF	TGTGCCATCAGTGGGGCTGCCGGGGCCAACGTCCTGACTTTC
-	-	TRBJ2-1	TRBV29-1	CSVEVLEGSYNEQFF	TGCAGCGTTGAAGTGCTAGAGGGATCCTACAATGAGCAGTTCTTC
-	-	TRBJ1-2	TRBV25-1	CASSFGENYGYTF	TGTGCCAGCAGTTTCGGCGAGAACTATGGCTACACCTTC
-	-	TRBJ1-3	TRBV6-5	CASSPRGAGNTIYF	TGTGCCAGCAGTCCCCGGGGAGCAGGAAACACCATATATTTT
-	-	TRBJ2-3	TRBV2	CAIKRDHTDTQYF	TGTGCCATAAAGAGGGATCACACAGATACGCAGTATTTT
-	-	TRBJ2-5	TRBV29-1	CSVPEEGRETQYF	TGCAGCGTTCCAGAGGAGGGGAGGGAGACCCAGTACTTC
-	-	TRBJ2-5	TRBV9	CASSLRDRQETQYF	TGTGCCAGCAGCCTCAGAGACAGGCAAGAGACCCAGTACTTC
-	TRBD2	TRBJ2-7	TRBV7-9	CASSLVGTSGYEQYF	TGTGCCAGCAGCTTAGTTGGGACTAGCGGCTACGAGCAGTACTTC
-	-	TRBJ1-3	TRBV5-6	CASSWGTRTSSGTIYF	TGTGCCAGCAGCTGGGGAACGCGGACGAGCTCTGGCACCATATATTTT
-	-	TRBJ1-2	TRBV5-1	CASSPDGGNYGYTF	TGCGCCAGCAGCCCGGACGGGGGGAACTATGGCTACACCTTC
-	TRBD1	TRBJ2-7	TRBV28	CASSSIGTGPYEQYF	TGTGCCAGCAGTTCTATCGGGACAGGGCCCTACGAGCAGTACTTC
-	TRBD2	TRBJ2-1	TRBV7-2	CASSQGASGRPSSYNEQFF	TGTGCCAGCAGCCAGGGGGCTAGCGGGAGGCCTAGCTCCTACAATGAGCAGTTCTTC
-	TRBD1	TRBJ2-7	TRBV10-2	CASRGSGQGPYEQYF	TGCGCCAGCAGGGGTTCAGGACAGGGGCCCTACGAGCAGTACTTC
-	-	TRBJ2-1	TRBV29-1	CSLTGLSSYNEQFF	TGCAGCTTAACAGGGTTAAGCTCCTACAATGAGCAGTTCTTC
-	TRBD2	TRBJ2-3	TRBV7-2	CASSTRLAGGGDTQYF	TGTGCCAGCAGCACAAGACTAGCGGGGGGAGGGGATACGCAGTATTTT
-	TRBD1	TRBJ1-1	TRBV6-6	CASSYGQDLNAEAFF	TGTGCCAGCAGTTACGGACAGGACTTGAACGCTGAAGCTTTCTTT
medium-sized	-	TRBJ2-2	TRBV7-9	CASSLDVTGELFF	TGTGCCAGCAGCTTGGACGTGACCGGGGAGCTGTTTTTT
-	-	TRBJ1-5	TRBV4-1	CASSPVTTNQPQHF	TGCGCCAGCAGCCCGGTAACAACAAATCAGCCCCAGCATTTT
-	TRBD2	TRBJ2-7	TRBV7-9	CASSLVAGVHEQYF	TGTGCCAGCAGCTTAGTAGCGGGGGTCCACGAGCAGTACTTC
-	-	TRBJ1-1	TRBV15	CATSRVARSTEAFF	TGTGCCACCAGCAGAGTTGCCAGGAGCACTGAAGCTTTCTTT